Listed here are 8 T cell receptor beta chains from one sample, sequenced in a study of cytomegalovirus exposure and HLA in healthy donors. Method: immunoSEQ multiplex PCR; TCRdb's copy keeps in-frame clones and lacks some. The sample lists around 70,000 clones, around 93% occurring once. The sequenced sample consisted of PBMCs. The receptors derive from a man aged 18-30 years in good health and CMV-seronegative.

This clone was recorded once. The chain employs TRBV7-6 and TRBJ2-1; 11 nucleotides align to TRBD2. V lost 5 bases and J lost 4; bases outside the gene matches: 4. Germline V gene sequence: CDR1 SGHVS, CDR2 FNYEAQ. The CDR3 is 15 amino acids. The CDR3 DNA reads TGTGCCAGCAGCCAGACTAGCGGGAATTACAATGAGCAGTTCTTC. Translated: CASSQTSGNYNEQFF. Full variable domain (remainder filled in from reference TRBV7-6 and TRBJ2-1): GAGVSQSPRYKVTKRGQDVALRCDPISGHVSLYWYRQALGQGPEFLTYFNYEAQQDKSGLPNDRFSAERPEGSISTLTIQRTEQRDSAMYRCASSQTSGNYNEQFFGPGTRLTVL.

This clone was seen only once. The chain joins TRBV5-1 to TRBJ1-1; D not certain. This CDR3 comprises 13 residues. Trimming left V 5 bases short and J 4 bases short, with 12 bases between. Germline-derived CDR1 and CDR2 are SGHRS and YFSETQ. The CDR3 bases are TGCGCCAGCAGACCCGGGGAGTTCACTGAAGCTTTCTTT. Its translation is CASRPGEFTEAFF.

V gene TRBV30 combines with J gene TRBJ2-3, with 10 bases aligning to TRBD1. This CDR3 is 14 amino acids long. Germline-derived CDR1 and CDR2 are GTSNPN and SVGIG (reference sequence). V shed 2 bases and J 4 bases; nucleotides not matched to a gene: 3. DNA for the CDR3: TGTGCCTGGAGTCCGGGACAGGGGCCAGATACGCAGTATTTT. Its translation: CAWSPGQGPDTQYF.

This clone was detected once. This rearrangement joins TRBV1 to TRBJ2-3; the table's D call, TRBD2, has no DNA check behind it. TRBV1 is a recognized pseudogene. CDR3 length: 18 residues. DNA for the CDR3: TGCACCAGCAGCCAAAAGGCCGGGGCTAGCGGGAGTGAAGATACGCAGTATTTT. This sequence encodes CTSSQKAGASGSEDTQYF.

The chain couples TRBV29-1 to TRBJ2-7; tentative D call: TRBD1 (8 bases). Germline CDR1 SQVTM, CDR2 ANQGSEA. The CDR3 has 14 amino acids. Trimming pared 7 bases from V and 3 bases from J, leaving 19 bases between. Written as DNA, the CDR3 is TGCAGCGCCGGGGGGCAGGGGGCAAACTACGAGCAGTACTTC. The encoded protein is CSAGGQGANYEQYF.

The genes are TRBV29-1 and TRBJ1-2, with a weak D call TRBD1 (5 bases). Germline V CDR1 and CDR2: SQVTM, ANQGSEA. The CDR3 runs to 12 residues. Here the CDR3 DNA reads TGCACCGTGGGGGGGAACCCCTATGGCTACACCTTC. This encodes CTVGGNPYGYTF.

The chain links TRBV27 to TRBJ2-7, with D tentatively TRBD1 (5 bases). This CDR3 has 15 amino acids. Germline values: CDR1 MNHEY, CDR2 SMNVEV (reference sequence). Trimming removed 5 bases at V and 1 base at J, with 15 bases between. CDR3 sequence reads: CASSDQGSRSYEQYF. CDR3 DNA sequence: TGTGCCAGCAGTGACCAGGGCAGCAGATCCTACGAGCAGTACTTC.

The genes are TRBV2 and TRBJ1-4; 9 bases match TRBD1. CDR1 is SNHLY, CDR2 FYNNEI, per germline. V lost 11 bases, J lost 5 bases, and 9 bases stayed unmatched. There are 14 residues in the CDR3. The CDR3 sequence is CAGRGQGPNEKLFF. Here the CDR3 DNA reads TGTGCCGGACGGGGACAGGGCCCGAATGAAAAACTGTTTTTT.